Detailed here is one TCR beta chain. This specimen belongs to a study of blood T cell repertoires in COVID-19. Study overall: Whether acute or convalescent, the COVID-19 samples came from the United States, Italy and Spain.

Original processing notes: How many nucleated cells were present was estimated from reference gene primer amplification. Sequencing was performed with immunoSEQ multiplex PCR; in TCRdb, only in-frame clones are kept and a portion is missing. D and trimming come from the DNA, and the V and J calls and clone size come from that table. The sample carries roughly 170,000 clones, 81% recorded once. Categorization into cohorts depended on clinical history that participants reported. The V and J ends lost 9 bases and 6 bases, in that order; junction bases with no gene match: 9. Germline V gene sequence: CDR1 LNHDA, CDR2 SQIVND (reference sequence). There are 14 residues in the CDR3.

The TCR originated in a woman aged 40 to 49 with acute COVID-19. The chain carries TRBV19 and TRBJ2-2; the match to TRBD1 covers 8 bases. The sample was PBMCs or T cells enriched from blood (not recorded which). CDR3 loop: CASRQGRKAGELFF. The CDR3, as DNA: TGTGCCAGCCGACAGGGGAGAAAGGCCGGGGAGCTGTTTTTT.